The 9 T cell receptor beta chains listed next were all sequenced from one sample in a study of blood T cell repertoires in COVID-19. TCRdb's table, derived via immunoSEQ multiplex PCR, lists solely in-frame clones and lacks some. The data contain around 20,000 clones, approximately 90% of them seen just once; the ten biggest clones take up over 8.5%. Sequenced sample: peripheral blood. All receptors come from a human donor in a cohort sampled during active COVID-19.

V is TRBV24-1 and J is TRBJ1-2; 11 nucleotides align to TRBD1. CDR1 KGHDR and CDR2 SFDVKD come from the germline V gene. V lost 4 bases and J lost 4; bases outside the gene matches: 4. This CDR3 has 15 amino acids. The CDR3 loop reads CATSEKGQGGYGYTF. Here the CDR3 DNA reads TGTGCCACCAGTGAAAAGGGACAGGGGGGCTATGGCTACACCTTC.

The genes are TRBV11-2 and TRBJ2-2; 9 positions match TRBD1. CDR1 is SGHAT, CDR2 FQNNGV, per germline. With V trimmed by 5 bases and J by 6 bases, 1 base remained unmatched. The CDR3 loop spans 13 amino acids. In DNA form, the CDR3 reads TGTGCCAGCAGCCGGGACAGGGCCGGGGAGCTGTTTTTT. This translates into CASSRDRAGELFF.

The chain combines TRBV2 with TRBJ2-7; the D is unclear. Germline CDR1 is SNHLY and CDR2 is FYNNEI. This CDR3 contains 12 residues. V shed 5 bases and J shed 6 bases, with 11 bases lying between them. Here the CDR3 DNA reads TGTGCCAGCAGTCGAAACTACGGCGAGCAGTACTTC. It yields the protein CASSRNYGEQYF.

The CDR3 region is CASSLFGTGKNIQYF. The CDR3 DNA sequence: TGTGCCAGCAGCCTCTTTGGGACAGGGAAAAACATTCAGTACTTC. The chain recombines TRBV6-1 with TRBJ2-4; 9 bases align to TRBD1. Losses at the gene ends were 6 bases for V and 4 bases for J; bases not matched to a gene: 7. The germline V gene has CDR1 MNHNS and CDR2 SASEGT. CDR3 size: 15 residues.

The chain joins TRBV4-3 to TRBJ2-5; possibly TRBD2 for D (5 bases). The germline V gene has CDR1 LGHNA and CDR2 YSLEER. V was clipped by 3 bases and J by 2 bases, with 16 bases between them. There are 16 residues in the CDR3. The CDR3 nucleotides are TGCGCCAGCAGCCAGGGCCTACGGGGTAGTCAAGAGACCCAGTACTTC. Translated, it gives CASSQGLRGSQETQYF.

CDR3 in amino acids: CASSLEGTGYYEQYF. CDR3 sequence (DNA): TGCGCCAGCAGCTTGGAGGGAACAGGTTACTACGAGCAGTACTTC. The chain has TRBV5-1 and TRBJ2-7; maybe TRBD1 (5 bases). Trimming took off 0 bases at V and 3 bases at J, with 13 bases between the two ends. The CDR3 loop spans 15 amino acids. CDR1 and CDR2 from the germline V gene are SGHRS and YFSETQ. The full variable domain, in which reference TRBV5-1 and TRBJ2-7 provide the parts outside the CDR3, is KAGVTQTPRYLIKTRGQQVTLSCSPISGHRSVSWYQQTPGQGLQFLFEYFSETQRNKGNFPGRFSGRQFSNSRSEMNVSTLELGDSALYLCASSLEGTGYYEQYFGPGTRLTVT.

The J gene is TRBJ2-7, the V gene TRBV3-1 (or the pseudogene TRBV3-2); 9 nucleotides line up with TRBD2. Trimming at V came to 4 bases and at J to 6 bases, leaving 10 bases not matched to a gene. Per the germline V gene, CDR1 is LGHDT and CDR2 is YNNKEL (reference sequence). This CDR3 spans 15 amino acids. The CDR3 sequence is CASSPSGREGLEQYF. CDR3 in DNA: TGTGCCAGCAGCCCGAGTGGGCGGGAGGGCCTCGAGCAGTACTTC.

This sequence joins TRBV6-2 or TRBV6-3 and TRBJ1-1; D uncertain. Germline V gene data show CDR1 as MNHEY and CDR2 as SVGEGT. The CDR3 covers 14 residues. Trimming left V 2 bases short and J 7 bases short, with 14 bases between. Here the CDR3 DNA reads TGTGCCAGCAGTTACCTCTCCCCCGGGAATGAAGCTTTCTTT. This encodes CASSYLSPGNEAFF.

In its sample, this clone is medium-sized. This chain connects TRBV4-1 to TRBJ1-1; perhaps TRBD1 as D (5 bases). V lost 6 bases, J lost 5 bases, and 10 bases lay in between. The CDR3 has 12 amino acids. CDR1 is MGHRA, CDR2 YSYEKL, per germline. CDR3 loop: CASSPDKTEAFF. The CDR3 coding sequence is TGCGCCAGCAGTCCGGACAAGACTGAAGCTTTCTTT.